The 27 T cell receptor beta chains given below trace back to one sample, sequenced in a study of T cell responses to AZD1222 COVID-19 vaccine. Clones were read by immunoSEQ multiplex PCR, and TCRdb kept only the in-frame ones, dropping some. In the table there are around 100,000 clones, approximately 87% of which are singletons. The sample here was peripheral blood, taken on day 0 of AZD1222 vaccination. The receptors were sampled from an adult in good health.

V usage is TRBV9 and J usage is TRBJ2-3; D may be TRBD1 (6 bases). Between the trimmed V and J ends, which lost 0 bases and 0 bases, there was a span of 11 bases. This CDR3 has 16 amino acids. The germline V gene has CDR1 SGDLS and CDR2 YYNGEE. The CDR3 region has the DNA TGTGCCAGCAGCGTAGAGATTGGGGGCAGCACAGATACGCAGTATTTT. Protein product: CASSVEIGGSTDTQYF. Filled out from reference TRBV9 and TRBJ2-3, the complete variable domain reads DSGVTQTPKHLITATGQRVTLRCSPRSGDLSVYWYQQSLDQGLQFLIQYYNGEERAKGNILERFSAQQFPDLHSELNLSSLELGDSALYFCASSVEIGGSTDTQYFGPGTRLTVL.

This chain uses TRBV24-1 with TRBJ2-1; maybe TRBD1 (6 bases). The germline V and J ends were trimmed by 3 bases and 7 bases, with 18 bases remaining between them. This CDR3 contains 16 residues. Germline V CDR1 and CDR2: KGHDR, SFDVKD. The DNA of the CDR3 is TGTGCCACCAGTGATGTACGGACAGCCCCTAGGAATGAGCAGTTCTTC. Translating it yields CATSDVRTAPRNEQFF.

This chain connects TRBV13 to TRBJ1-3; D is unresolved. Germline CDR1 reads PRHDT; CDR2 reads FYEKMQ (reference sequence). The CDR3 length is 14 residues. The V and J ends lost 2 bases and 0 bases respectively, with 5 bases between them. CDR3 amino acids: CASSLYDSGNTIYF. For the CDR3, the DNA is TGTGCCAGCAGCTTATATGACTCTGGAAACACCATATATTTT.

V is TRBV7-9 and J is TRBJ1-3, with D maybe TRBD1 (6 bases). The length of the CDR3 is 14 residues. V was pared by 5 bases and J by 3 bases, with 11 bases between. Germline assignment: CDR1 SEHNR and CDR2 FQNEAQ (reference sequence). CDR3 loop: CASSHQGYGNTIYF. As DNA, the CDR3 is TGTGCCAGCAGCCACCAGGGGTATGGAAACACCATATATTTT.

The DNA of the CDR3 is TGTGCCAGCAGTTACACCCCTCTAGGGGGACAACTGTTTTTT. This sequence encodes CASSYTPLGGQLFF. The V and J genes are TRBV6-5 and TRBJ1-4, with D tentatively TRBD1 (6 bases). Deletions cut 2 bases from V and 12 bases from J, with 16 bases between. Germline V gene data show CDR1 as MNHEY and CDR2 as SVGAGI. The CDR3 length is 14 residues.

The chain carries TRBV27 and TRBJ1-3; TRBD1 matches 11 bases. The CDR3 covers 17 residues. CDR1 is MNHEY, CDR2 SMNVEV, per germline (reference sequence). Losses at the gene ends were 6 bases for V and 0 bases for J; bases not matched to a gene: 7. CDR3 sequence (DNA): TGTGCCAGCAGCGCCGGGACAGGGGGGACCTCTGGAAACACCATATATTTT. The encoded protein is CASSAGTGGTSGNTIYF.

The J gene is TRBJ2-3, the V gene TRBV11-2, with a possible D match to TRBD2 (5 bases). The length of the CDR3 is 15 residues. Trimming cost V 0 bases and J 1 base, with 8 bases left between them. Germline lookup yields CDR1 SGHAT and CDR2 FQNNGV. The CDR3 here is CASSLDPGGTDTQYF. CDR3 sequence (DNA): TGTGCCAGCAGCTTAGACCCCGGGGGCACAGATACGCAGTATTTT.

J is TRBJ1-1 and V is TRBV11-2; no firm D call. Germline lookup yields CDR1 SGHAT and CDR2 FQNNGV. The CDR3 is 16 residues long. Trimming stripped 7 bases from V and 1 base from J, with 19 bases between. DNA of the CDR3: TGTGCCAGCACCCGCGCGGTGGGCGGTGGGAACACTGAAGCTTTCTTT. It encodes CASTRAVGGGNTEAFF.

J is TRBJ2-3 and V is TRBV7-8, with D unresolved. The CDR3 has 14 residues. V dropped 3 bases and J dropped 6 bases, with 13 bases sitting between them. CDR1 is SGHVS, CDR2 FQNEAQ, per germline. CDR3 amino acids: CASSFVQKVDTQYF. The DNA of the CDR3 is TGTGCCAGCAGCTTCGTTCAGAAAGTGGATACGCAGTATTTT.

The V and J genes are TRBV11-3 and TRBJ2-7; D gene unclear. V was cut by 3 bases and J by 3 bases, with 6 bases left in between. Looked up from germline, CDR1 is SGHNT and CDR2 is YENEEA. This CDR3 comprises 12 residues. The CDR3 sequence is CASSFIGYEQYF. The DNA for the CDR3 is TGTGCCAGCAGCTTTATCGGCTACGAGCAGTACTTC.

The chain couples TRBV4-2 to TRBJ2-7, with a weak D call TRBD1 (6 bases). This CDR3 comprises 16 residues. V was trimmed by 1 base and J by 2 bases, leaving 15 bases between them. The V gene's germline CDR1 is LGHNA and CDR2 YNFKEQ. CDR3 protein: CASSQASPTGTYEQYF. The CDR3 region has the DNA TGTGCCAGCAGCCAAGCATCTCCTACAGGGACCTACGAGCAGTACTTC.

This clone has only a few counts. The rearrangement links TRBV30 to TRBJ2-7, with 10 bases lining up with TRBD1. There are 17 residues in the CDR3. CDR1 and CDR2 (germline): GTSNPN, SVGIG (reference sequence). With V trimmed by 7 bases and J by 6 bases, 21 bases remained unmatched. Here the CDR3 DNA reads TGTGCCTATTCGAAGCTAGGGACAGGGGAATTTGATCGCGAGCAGTACTTC. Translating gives CAYSKLGTGEFDREQYF.

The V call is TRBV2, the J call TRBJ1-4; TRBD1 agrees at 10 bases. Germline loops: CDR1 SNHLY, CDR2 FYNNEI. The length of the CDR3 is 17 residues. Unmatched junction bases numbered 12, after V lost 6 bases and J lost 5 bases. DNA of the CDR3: TGTGCCAGCAGCGCCGAGCGACAGGGGGCGGCAAATGAAAAACTGTTTTTT. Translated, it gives CASSAERQGAANEKLFF.

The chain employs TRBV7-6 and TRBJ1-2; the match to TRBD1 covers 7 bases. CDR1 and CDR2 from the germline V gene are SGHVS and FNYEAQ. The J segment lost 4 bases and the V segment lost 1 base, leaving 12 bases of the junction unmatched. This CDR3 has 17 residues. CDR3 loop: CASSLGDSASSTYGYTF. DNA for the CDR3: TGTGCCAGCAGCTTAGGGGACAGCGCTTCTTCAACCTATGGCTACACCTTC. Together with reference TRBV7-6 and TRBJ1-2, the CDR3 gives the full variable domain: GAGVSQSPRYKVTKRGQDVALRCDPISGHVSLYWYRQALGQGPEFLTYFNYEAQQDKSGLPNDRFSAERPEGSISTLTIQRTEQRDSAMYRCASSLGDSASSTYGYTFGSGTRLTVV.

CDR3 in DNA: TGTGCCAGCAGAACTGGACGGGATAATGAAAAACTGTTTTTT. Translated, it gives CASRTGRDNEKLFF. The chain recombines TRBV27 with TRBJ1-4, with D uncertain. This CDR3 is built from 14 residues. CDR1 MNHEY and CDR2 SMNVEV come from the germline V gene (reference sequence). V was trimmed by 6 bases and J by 4 bases, leaving 12 bases between them.

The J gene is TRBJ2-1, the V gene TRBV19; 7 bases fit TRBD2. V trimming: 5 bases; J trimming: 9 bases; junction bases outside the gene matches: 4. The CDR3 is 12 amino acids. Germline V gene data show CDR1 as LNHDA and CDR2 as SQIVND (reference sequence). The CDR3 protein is CASSWTRGEQFF. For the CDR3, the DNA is TGTGCCAGTAGTTGGACTAGAGGTGAGCAGTTCTTC.

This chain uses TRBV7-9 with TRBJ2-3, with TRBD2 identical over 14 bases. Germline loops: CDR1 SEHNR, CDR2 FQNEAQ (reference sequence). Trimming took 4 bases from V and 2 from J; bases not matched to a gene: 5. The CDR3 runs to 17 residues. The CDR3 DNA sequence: TGTGCCAGCAGCTCCGGACTAGCGGGGGGACACACAGATACGCAGTATTTT. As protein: CASSSGLAGGHTDTQYF.

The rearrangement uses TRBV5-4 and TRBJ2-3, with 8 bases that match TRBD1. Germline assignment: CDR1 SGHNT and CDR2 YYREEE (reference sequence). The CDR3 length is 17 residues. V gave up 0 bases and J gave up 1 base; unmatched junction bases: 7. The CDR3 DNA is TGTGCCAGCAGCTTGGGTGGACAGGGACAAGGCACAGATACGCAGTATTTT. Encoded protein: CASSLGGQGQGTDTQYF.

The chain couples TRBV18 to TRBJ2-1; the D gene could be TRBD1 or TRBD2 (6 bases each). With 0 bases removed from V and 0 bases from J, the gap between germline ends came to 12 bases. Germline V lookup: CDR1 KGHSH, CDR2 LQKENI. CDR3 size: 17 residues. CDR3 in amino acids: CASSPPGGGRSYNEQFF. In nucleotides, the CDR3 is TGTGCCAGCTCACCACCCGGAGGGGGTCGCTCCTACAATGAGCAGTTCTTC.

Written as DNA, the CDR3 is TGTGCCAGCAGCCCGACAGGCGCAGATGAAAAACTGTTTTTT. It translates to CASSPTGADEKLFF. The chain combines TRBV3-1 (or the pseudogene TRBV3-2) with TRBJ1-4; weak D call: TRBD1 (6 bases). This CDR3 has 14 residues. CDR1 is LGHDT, CDR2 YNNKEL, per germline (reference sequence). Trimming shortened V by 4 bases and J by 6 bases, and 12 bases separated the two germline ends.

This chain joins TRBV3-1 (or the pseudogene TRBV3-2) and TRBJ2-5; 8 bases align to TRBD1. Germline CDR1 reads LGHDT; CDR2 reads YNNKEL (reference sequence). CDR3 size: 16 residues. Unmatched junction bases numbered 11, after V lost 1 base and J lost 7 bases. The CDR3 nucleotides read TGTGCCAGCAGCCAAGGCCGGGGACAGGAGGGGGGGACCCAGTACTTC. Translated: CASSQGRGQEGGTQYF.

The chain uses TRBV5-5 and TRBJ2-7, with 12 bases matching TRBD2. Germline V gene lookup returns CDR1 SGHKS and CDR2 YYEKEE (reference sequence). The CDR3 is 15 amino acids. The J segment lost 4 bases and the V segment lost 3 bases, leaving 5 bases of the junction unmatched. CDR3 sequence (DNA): TGTGCCAGCAGCTCTAGCGGGGGGGCGGCATACGAGCAGTACTTC. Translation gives CASSSSGGAAYEQYF.

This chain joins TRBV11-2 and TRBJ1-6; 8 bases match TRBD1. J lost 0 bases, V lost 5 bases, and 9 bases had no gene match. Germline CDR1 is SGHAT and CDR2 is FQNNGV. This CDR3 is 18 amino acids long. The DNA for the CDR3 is TGTGCCAGCAGCGCCGGACAGGGAGTAGCCTCCTATAATTCACCCCTCCACTTT. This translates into CASSAGQGVASYNSPLHF.

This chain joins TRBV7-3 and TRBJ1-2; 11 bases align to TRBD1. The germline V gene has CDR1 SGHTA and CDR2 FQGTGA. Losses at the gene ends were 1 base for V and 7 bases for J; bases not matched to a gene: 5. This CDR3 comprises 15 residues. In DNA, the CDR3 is TGTGCCAGCAGCTTAAGTGGACAGGGGGCGTCTGGCTACACCTTC. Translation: CASSLSGQGASGYTF. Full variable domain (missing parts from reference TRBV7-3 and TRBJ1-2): GAGVSQTPSNKVTEKGKYVELRCDPISGHTALYWYRQSLGQGPEFLIYFQGTGAADDSGLPNDRFFAVRPEGSVSTLKIQRTERGDSAVYLCASSLSGQGASGYTFGSGTRLTVV.

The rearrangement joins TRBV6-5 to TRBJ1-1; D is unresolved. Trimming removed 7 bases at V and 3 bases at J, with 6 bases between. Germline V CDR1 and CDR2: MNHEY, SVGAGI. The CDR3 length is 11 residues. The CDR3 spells CASMSYTEAFF. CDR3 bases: TGTGCCAGCATGAGCTACACTGAAGCTTTCTTT.

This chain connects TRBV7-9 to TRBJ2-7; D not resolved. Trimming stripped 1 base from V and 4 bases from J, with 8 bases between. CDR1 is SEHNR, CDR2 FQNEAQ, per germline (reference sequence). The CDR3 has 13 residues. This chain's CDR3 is CASSLGSVYEQYF. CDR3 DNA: TGTGCCAGCAGCTTAGGGTCAGTGTACGAGCAGTACTTC.

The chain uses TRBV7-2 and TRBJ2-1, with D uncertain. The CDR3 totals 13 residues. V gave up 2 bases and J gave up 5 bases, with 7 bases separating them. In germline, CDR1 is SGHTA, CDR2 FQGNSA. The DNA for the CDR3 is TGTGCCAGCAGCTTATACGGAGACAATGAGCAGTTCTTC. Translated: CASSLYGDNEQFF.